This record looks at one TCR beta chain sequence and its context. The table came from immunoSEQ multiplex PCR; TCRdb's copy has only in-frame clones and leaves some out. The sample has around 180,000 clones; about 90% are singletons. The data are from a study of T cell responses to AZD1222 COVID-19 vaccine. Material: peripheral blood, obtained on day 0 of AZD1222 vaccination. The receptor's source is an adult in good health.

The CDR3 DNA reads as TGTGCCAGTAGTCCAAGGGGACAGGCTAATGAAAAACTGTTTTTT. Translated: CASSPRGQANEKLFF. This chain uses TRBV19 with TRBJ1-4; TRBD1 aligns across 8 bases. The junction had 5 bases not matched to a gene; V was cut back by 5 bases and J by 3 bases. The CDR3 is 15 residues long. Germline CDR1 and CDR2: LNHDA and SQIVND (reference sequence).